The clone carrying this T cell receptor (beta chain) was seen ten or more times. Its target is not known. This sample stems from a study of read filtering for tumor transcriptome and immune sequencing. From around 440 ng of RNA, a library with molecular barcoded alpha/delta and beta/gamma adaptors was made. TCRdb re-derived calls from the reads in MiXCR, one entry per CDR3 protein. This sample has some 140,000 distinct CDR3 sequences; over 10% occur once, and the top ten carry 7.5% to 9.5%. The CDR3 is 19 residues long. V was trimmed by 3 bases and J by 0 bases, leaving 21 bases between them. Study-wide results and limits: Correlation between methods rose after single-read clonotypes were removed.

This sequence was found in a donor over 35 with multiple myeloma. This rearrangement joins TRBV12-3 or TRBV12-4 to TRBJ2-4, with a weak D call TRBD2 (5 bases). What was sequenced was a population of CD138-negative cells sorted from bone marrow. CDR3 in DNA: TGTGCCAGCAGTTTTGGCGGGTCACCGGGTTCATCAGCCAAAAACATTCAGTACTTC. It encodes CASSFGGSPGSSAKNIQYF.